One sample yielded the 30 T cell receptor beta chains listed below, sequenced in a study of lymphopenia after photon versus proton radiotherapy. Only in-frame clones appear in the TCRdb table, and some are missing; sequencing was by immunoSEQ multiplex PCR. The sample lists under 30,000 clones; roughly 86% were seen once. The specimen comprised peripheral blood, sampled from a patient treated with photon-based radiotherapy. Source of these receptors: a middle-aged man with gastric cancer.

This chain joins TRBV4-3 and TRBJ2-7; perhaps TRBD1 as D (6 bases). Germline values: CDR1 LGHNA, CDR2 YSLEER. V lost 0 bases and J 0 bases, leaving 27 bases between the germline ends. The CDR3 loop spans 21 amino acids. The CDR3 DNA reads as TGCGCCAGCAGCCAAGATATGGATCTCACAGGGTCTTCTCTCCTCTCCTACGAGCAGTACTTC. This encodes CASSQDMDLTGSSLLSYEQYF.

This rearrangement joins TRBV6-5 to TRBJ2-7; no reliable D call. Per germline, CDR1 MNHEY and CDR2 SVGAGI. The CDR3 runs to 13 residues. Trimming pared 5 bases from V and 2 bases from J, leaving 10 bases between. CDR3 sequence reads: CASSNGPPYEQYF. For the CDR3, the DNA is TGTGCCAGCAGTAATGGACCCCCCTACGAGCAGTACTTC.

The sample holds one count of this clone. The chain employs TRBV19 and TRBJ2-6; tentatively, D is TRBD1 (6 bases). CDR1 and CDR2 (germline): LNHDA, SQIVND (reference sequence). V lost 8 bases and J 1 base, leaving 15 bases between the germline ends. CDR3 length: 16 residues. The CDR3 loop reads CASRLDSLSGANVLTF. The CDR3 DNA is TGTGCCAGTCGCCTGGACAGTTTATCTGGGGCCAACGTCCTGACTTTC.

The chain joins TRBV19 to TRBJ1-5; weak D call: TRBD1 (5 bases). The ends were cut back, 3 bases at V and 8 bases at J, with 14 bases in the middle. The CDR3 runs 14 residues. Germline V gene data show CDR1 as LNHDA and CDR2 as SQIVND (reference sequence). Written as DNA, the CDR3 is TGTGCCAGTAGTATTGACAGCTTCATGGAGCCCCAGCATTTT. The encoded protein is CASSIDSFMEPQHF.

This chain uses TRBV9 with TRBJ2-5, with 13 bases matching TRBD2. The J call may be in error: the DNA end matches TRBJ2-7 better. The CDR3 extends over 15 amino acids. The germline V gene encodes CDR1 SGDLS and CDR2 YYNGEE. In DNA, the CDR3 is TGTGCCAGCAGCGTAGGACTAGCGGGGGGCCACGAGCAGTACTTC. Translating it yields CASSVGLAGGHEQYF.

This sequence joins TRBV6-5 and TRBJ2-1; TRBD1 might be the D (5 bases). The CDR3 contains 14 residues. Germline V lookup: CDR1 MNHEY, CDR2 SVGAGI. The ends were cut back, 6 bases at V and 2 bases at J, with 11 bases in the middle. The CDR3 region has the DNA TGTGCCAGCAGAGCAGGGTGGGCCTACAATGAGCAGTTCTTC. This translates into CASRAGWAYNEQFF.

The genes are TRBV15 and TRBJ2-3; 7 bases agree with TRBD2. V shed 0 bases and J 4 bases; nucleotides not matched to a gene: 4. The CDR3 extends over 15 amino acids. Germline CDR1 LNHNV, CDR2 YYDKDF (reference sequence). In DNA form, the CDR3 reads TGTGCCACCAGCAGAGATCATGGGGGGGCAGATACGCAGTATTTT. It specifies CATSRDHGGADTQYF. Full variable domain (missing parts from reference TRBV15 and TRBJ2-3): DAMVIQNPRYQVTQFGKPVTLSCSQTLNHNVMYWYQQKSSQAPKLLFHYYDKDFNNEADTPDNFQSRRPNTSFCFLDIRSPGLGDTAMYLCATSRDHGGADTQYFGPGTRLTVL.

The table lists this clone with a few counts. The chain couples TRBV7-6 to TRBJ1-5; D is undetermined. Germline CDR1 and CDR2: SGHVS and FNYEAQ. The CDR3 runs to 15 residues. V lost 2 bases and J 1 base, leaving 9 bases between the germline ends. CDR3 sequence: CASSLIDGSNQPQHF. CDR3 nucleotides: TGTGCCAGCAGCTTAATCGACGGAAGCAATCAGCCCCAGCATTTT. Drawing the rest from reference TRBV7-6 and TRBJ1-5, the complete variable domain is GAGVSQSPRYKVTKRGQDVALRCDPISGHVSLYWYRQALGQGPEFLTYFNYEAQQDKSGLPNDRFSAERPEGSISTLTIQRTEQRDSAMYRCASSLIDGSNQPQHFGDGTRLSIL.

This chain connects TRBV6-1 to TRBJ2-3; 7 bases match TRBD2. Losses at the gene ends were 2 bases for V and 7 bases for J; bases not matched to a gene: 9. Germline lookup yields CDR1 MNHNS and CDR2 SASEGT. The CDR3 covers 15 residues. In DNA, the CDR3 is TGTGCCAGCAGTGAAACGGGGGGTTTGATGAATACGCAGTATTTT. Amino acid sequence: CASSETGGLMNTQYF.

The chain is built from TRBV7-3 and TRBJ2-5; D uncertain. The CDR3 consists of 13 residues. Germline V lookup: CDR1 SGHTA, CDR2 FQGTGA. V lost 0 bases and J lost 4, with 6 bases in between. This CDR3 is CASSLTGAETQYF. Here the CDR3 DNA reads TGTGCCAGCAGCTTAACGGGTGCAGAGACCCAGTACTTC.

The chain has TRBV5-1 and TRBJ2-1; tentatively, D is TRBD1 (6 bases). Germline loops: CDR1 SGHRS, CDR2 YFSETQ. V lost 7 bases, J lost 16 bases, and 15 bases lay in between. The CDR3 spans 10 residues. The CDR3 is CASLGHSQFF. In nucleotides, the CDR3 is TGCGCCAGCTTGGGACATTCGCAATTCTTC.

The chain combines TRBV7-9 with TRBJ2-2; tentative D call: TRBD1 (6 bases). From germline, CDR1 is SEHNR and CDR2 FQNEAQ (reference sequence). CDR3 size: 14 residues. Between the trimmed V and J ends, which lost 4 bases and 7 bases, there was a span of 13 bases. In nucleotides, the CDR3 is TGTGCCAGCAGCTCCTTACAGGGCGGCGGGGAGCTGTTTTTT. This encodes CASSSLQGGGELFF.

The gene calls are TRBV4-3 and TRBJ1-6; D remains ambiguous. Germline V gene lookup returns CDR1 LGHNA and CDR2 YSLEER. V was clipped by 0 bases and J by 6 bases, with 6 bases between them. The CDR3 has 14 residues. The CDR3: CASSQELTNSPLHF. Here the CDR3 DNA reads TGCGCCAGCAGCCAAGAATTGACTAATTCACCCCTCCACTTT.

V usage is TRBV19 and J usage is TRBJ1-6; D remains ambiguous. CDR1 and CDR2 from the germline V gene are LNHDA and SQIVND (reference sequence). CDR3 size: 17 residues. V lost 4 bases to trimming and J lost 0 bases, with 13 bases between them. In nucleotides, the CDR3 is TGTGCCAGTAGTACCGGACGGCAGAGCTCCTATAATTCACCCCTCCACTTT. It specifies CASSTGRQSSYNSPLHF.

This chain connects TRBV5-1 to TRBJ1-6; 10 nucleotides agree with TRBD1. Germline values: CDR1 SGHRS, CDR2 YFSETQ. The CDR3 has 15 amino acids. V was pared by 0 bases and J by 9 bases, with 3 bases of the junction left unmatched. CDR3 nucleotides: TGCGCCAGCAGCTTGGGGGACAGGGGCACTTCACCCCTCCACTTT. It specifies CASSLGDRGTSPLHF.

The chain combines TRBV5-4 with TRBJ2-3, with TRBD2 matching 8 bases. Germline trimming cut 7 bases from V and 2 bases from J; bases unmatched to any gene: 9. Germline CDR1 and CDR2: SGHNT and YYREEE (reference sequence). There are 15 residues in the CDR3. This chain's CDR3 is CASSQAGAHTDTQYF. CDR3 coding DNA: TGTGCCAGCTCCCAAGCGGGGGCCCACACAGATACGCAGTATTTT.

The chain combines TRBV5-4 with TRBJ2-3, with D hard to call. CDR3 length: 12 amino acids. Trimming shortened V by 0 bases and J by 4 bases, and 3 bases separated the two germline ends. Germline assignment: CDR1 SGHNT and CDR2 YYREEE (reference sequence). The CDR3 bases are TGTGCCAGCAGCTTGGATTCAGATACGCAGTATTTT. Translating it yields CASSLDSDTQYF.

The chain recombines TRBV19 with TRBJ2-6; D is unresolved. CDR1 and CDR2 (germline): LNHDA, SQIVND (reference sequence). The germline V and J ends were trimmed by 3 bases and 0 bases, with 3 bases remaining between them. The CDR3 has 14 residues. CDR3 sequence: CASSIPSGANVLTF. CDR3 DNA sequence: TGTGCCAGTAGTATTCCCTCTGGGGCCAACGTCCTGACTTTC.

The rearrangement links TRBV4-3 to TRBJ2-7; the match to TRBD2 covers 9 bases. The germline V gene encodes CDR1 LGHNA and CDR2 YSLEER. V lost 4 bases, J lost 6 bases, and 7 bases stayed unmatched. The CDR3 runs 14 residues. The CDR3 DNA reads TGCGCCAGCAGCCGCGGGACTAGCTCTGGCGAGCAGTACTTC. It encodes CASSRGTSSGEQYF.

This clone was seen more than once but under ten times. The CDR3 reads CASSLHRQETQYF. CDR3 nucleotides: TGTGCCAGCAGCTTACACAGGCAAGAGACCCAGTACTTC. The chain joins TRBV7-7 to TRBJ2-5; D possibly corresponds to TRBD1 (5 bases). V shed 2 bases and J shed 2 bases, with 6 bases lying between them. The germline V gene has CDR1 SSHAT and CDR2 FNYEAQ (reference sequence). CDR3 length: 13 residues.

The chain couples TRBV1 to TRBJ1-2. TRBV1 is reported as a pseudogene. This CDR3 is 15 amino acids long. CDR3 bases: TGCACCAGCAGCCAAGCCCAGCCATCTAACTATGGCTACACCTTC. Translation gives CTSSQAQPSNYGYTF.

V usage is TRBV2 and J usage is TRBJ2-2; possible D gene TRBD1, 5 bases. The germline CDR1 and CDR2 sequences are SNHLY and FYNNEI. The CDR3 sequence is 12 residues long. Trimming removed 6 bases from V and 6 bases from J, with 8 bases in between. The CDR3 nucleotides are TGTGCCAGCAGGGTCAGGGCCGGGGAGCTGTTTTTT. It translates to CASRVRAGELFF. Full variable domain (outside the CDR3, taken from reference TRBV2 and TRBJ2-2): EPEVTQTPSHQVTQMGQEVILRCVPISNHLYFYWYRQILGQKVEFLVSFYNNEISEKSEIFDDQFSVERPDGSNFTLKIRSTKLEDSAMYFCASRVRAGELFFGEGSRLTVL.

CDR3 in DNA: TGTGCCAGCAGCTTGGGACTTTTCTCTGGAAACACCATATATTTT. Its protein product is CASSLGLFSGNTIYF. The chain carries TRBV5-6 and TRBJ1-3, with D uncertain. The V gene's germline CDR1 is SGHDT and CDR2 YYEEEE. This CDR3 is 15 amino acids long. V was shortened by 0 bases and J by 0 bases, with 7 bases between the two germline ends.

The chain combines TRBV7-2 with TRBJ1-1; D call uncertain. Germline CDR1 and CDR2: SGHTA and FQGNSA. V was trimmed by 1 base and J by 1 base, leaving 10 bases between them. This CDR3 region has 15 residues. Written as DNA, the CDR3 is TGTGCCAGCAGCTTAGTTGGTGCGGCGAACACTGAAGCTTTCTTT. Translation: CASSLVGAANTEAFF.

This rearrangement joins TRBV5-1 to TRBJ1-4; D is ambiguous. The CDR3 runs to 15 residues. Trimming cost V 4 bases and J 5 bases, with 15 bases left between them. Germline CDR1 SGHRS, CDR2 YFSETQ. In nucleotides, the CDR3 is TGCGCCAGCAGCCCCTGGTCTGGAGGAAATGAAAAACTGTTTTTT. This gives the protein CASSPWSGGNEKLFF.

The gene calls are TRBV7-9 and TRBJ2-5; 8 bases are shared with TRBD2. The CDR3 is made up of 17 amino acids. V lost 5 bases to trimming and J lost 1 base; unmatched junction nucleotides: 12. Germline V gives CDR1 SEHNR, CDR2 FQNEAQ (reference sequence). CDR3 coding DNA: TGTGCCAGCAGCCGTATAGGACTAGCAGGTGCCCAAGAGACCCAGTACTTC. Protein sequence: CASSRIGLAGAQETQYF.

The chain recombines TRBV7-9 with TRBJ1-1, with D unclear. V was shortened by 2 bases and J by 6 bases, with 10 bases between the two germline ends. The CDR3 has 13 amino acids. Germline V gives CDR1 SEHNR, CDR2 FQNEAQ (reference sequence). The DNA for the CDR3 is TGTGCCAGCAGCTTATCTCTCGTCGCTGAAGCTTTCTTT. This codes for CASSLSLVAEAFF.

The V call is TRBV5-1, the J call TRBJ1-1; the D gene is possibly TRBD1 (6 bases). This CDR3 is built from 18 residues. CDR1 and CDR2 (germline): SGHRS, YFSETQ. V was clipped by 4 bases and J by 1 base, with 23 bases between them. Here the CDR3 reads CASSPQWGQKKENTEAFF. The CDR3 coding sequence is TGCGCCAGCAGCCCCCAGTGGGGACAAAAAAAAGAGAACACTGAAGCTTTCTTT.

J is TRBJ1-2 and V is TRBV19, with D perhaps TRBD1 (5 bases). With 0 bases removed from V and 8 bases from J, the gap between germline ends came to 10 bases. This CDR3 region has 13 residues. Per germline, CDR1 LNHDA and CDR2 SQIVND (reference sequence). The CDR3 DNA reads as TGTGCCAGTAGTATAGATCTGGGACGAGGCTACACCTTC. Its translation: CASSIDLGRGYTF. The full variable domain, with the rest looked up from reference TRBV19 and TRBJ1-2, is DGGITQSPKYLFRKEGQNVTLSCEQNLNHDAMYWYRQDPGQGLRLIYYSQIVNDFQKGDIAEGYSVSREKKESFPLTVTSAQKNPTAFYLCASSIDLGRGYTFGSGTRLTVV.

The CDR3 reads CASSYQGYTDTQYF. CDR3 DNA: TGTGCCAGTAGTTACCAGGGGTACACAGATACGCAGTATTTT. The chain is built from TRBV19 and TRBJ2-3, with a weak D call TRBD1 (6 bases). The CDR3 has 14 amino acids. Per germline, CDR1 LNHDA and CDR2 SQIVND (reference sequence). V dropped 5 bases and J dropped 2 bases, with 11 bases sitting between them.